This T cell receptor beta chain was sequenced in a study of T cell responses to AZD1222 COVID-19 vaccine. Germline CDR1 reads LNHNV; CDR2 reads YYDKDF (reference sequence). V dropped 1 base and J dropped 0 bases, with 12 bases sitting between them. The CDR3 totals 17 residues. This table comes from immunoSEQ multiplex PCR, and its TCRdb copy is limited to in-frame clones, with some not included. Here the sample spans under 150,000 clones, around 91% being singletons. Sequencing used peripheral blood, obtained on day 0 of AZD1222 vaccination. This receptor was obtained from an adult in good health. The chain uses TRBV15 and TRBJ1-4; no clear D. The CDR3 reads CATSRGSLQATNEKLFF. The CDR3 DNA sequence: TGTGCCACCAGCAGAGGTAGCCTCCAGGCAACTAATGAAAAACTGTTTTTT.